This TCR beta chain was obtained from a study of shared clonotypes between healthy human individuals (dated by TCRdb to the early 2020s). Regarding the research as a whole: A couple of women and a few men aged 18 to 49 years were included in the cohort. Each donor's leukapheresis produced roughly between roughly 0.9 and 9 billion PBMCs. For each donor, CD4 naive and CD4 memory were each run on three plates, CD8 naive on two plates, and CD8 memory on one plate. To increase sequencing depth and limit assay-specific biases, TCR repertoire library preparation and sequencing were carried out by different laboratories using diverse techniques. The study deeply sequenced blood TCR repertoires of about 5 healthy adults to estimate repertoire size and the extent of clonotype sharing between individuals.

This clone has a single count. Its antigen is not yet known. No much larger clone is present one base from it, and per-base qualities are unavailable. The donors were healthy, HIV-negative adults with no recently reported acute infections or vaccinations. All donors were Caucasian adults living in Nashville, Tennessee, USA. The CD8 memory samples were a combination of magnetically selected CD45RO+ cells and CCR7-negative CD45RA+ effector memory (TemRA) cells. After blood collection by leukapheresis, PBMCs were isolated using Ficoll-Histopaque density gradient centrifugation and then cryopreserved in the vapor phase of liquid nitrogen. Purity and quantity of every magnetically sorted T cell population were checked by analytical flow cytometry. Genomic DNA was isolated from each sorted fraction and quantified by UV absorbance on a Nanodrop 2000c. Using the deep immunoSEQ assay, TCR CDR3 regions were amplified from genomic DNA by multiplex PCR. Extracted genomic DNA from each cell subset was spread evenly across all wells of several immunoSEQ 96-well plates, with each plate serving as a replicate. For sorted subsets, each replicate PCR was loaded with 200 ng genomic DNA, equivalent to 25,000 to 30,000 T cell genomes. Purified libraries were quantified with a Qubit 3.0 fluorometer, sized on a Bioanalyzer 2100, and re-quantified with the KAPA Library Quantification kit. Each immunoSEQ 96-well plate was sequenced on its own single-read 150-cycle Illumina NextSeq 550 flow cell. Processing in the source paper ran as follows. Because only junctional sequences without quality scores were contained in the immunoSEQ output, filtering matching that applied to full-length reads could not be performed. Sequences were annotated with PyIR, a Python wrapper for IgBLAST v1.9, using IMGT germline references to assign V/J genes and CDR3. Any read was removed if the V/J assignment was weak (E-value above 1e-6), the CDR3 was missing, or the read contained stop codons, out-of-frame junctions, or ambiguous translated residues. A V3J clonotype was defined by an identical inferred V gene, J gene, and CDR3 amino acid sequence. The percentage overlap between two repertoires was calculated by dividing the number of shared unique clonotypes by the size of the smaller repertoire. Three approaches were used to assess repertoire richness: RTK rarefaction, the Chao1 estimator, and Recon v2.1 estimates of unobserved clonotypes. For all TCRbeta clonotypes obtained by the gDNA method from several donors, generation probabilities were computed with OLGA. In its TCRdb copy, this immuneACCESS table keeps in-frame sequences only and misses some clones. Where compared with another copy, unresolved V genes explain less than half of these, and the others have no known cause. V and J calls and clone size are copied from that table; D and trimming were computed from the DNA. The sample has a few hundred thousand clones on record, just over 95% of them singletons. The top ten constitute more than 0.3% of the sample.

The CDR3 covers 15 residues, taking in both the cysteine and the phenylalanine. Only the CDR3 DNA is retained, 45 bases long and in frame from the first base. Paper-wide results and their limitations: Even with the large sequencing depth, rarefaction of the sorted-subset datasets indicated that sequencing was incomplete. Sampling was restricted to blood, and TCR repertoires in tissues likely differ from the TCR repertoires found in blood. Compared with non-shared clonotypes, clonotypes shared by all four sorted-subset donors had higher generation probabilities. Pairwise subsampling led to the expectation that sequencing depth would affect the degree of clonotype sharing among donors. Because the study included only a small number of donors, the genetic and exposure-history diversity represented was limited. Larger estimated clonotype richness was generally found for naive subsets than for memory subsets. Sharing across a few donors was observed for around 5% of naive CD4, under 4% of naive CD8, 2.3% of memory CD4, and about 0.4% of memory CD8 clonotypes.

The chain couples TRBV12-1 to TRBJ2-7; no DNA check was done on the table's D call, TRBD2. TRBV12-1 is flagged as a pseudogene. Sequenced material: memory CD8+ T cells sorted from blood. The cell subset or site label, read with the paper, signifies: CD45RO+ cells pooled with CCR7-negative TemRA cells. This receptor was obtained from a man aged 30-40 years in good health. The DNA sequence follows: TGTGCCAGCAGTCAAAAAGAAGCGGGAGGGTACGAGCAGTACTTC. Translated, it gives CASSQKEAGGYEQYF.